Sequencing of this T cell receptor (beta chain) was carried out in a study of blood T cell repertoires in COVID-19. Whole-study context: There were acute and convalescent COVID-19 samples, and they came from the United States, Italy and Spain. The cDNA or gDNA used as material had been derived from T cells, B-cell-depleted T cells, or PBMCs.

In the source study's methods: Nucleated cell number was recorded as an estimate derived from reference gene primer amplification. Profiling relied on immunoSEQ multiplex PCR, and the TCRdb table lists in-frame clones only, not all of them. That table supplies the V and J calls and clone size; D and trimming were determined from the DNA. Of about 110,000 clones in the sample, around 76% were seen once. Germline V CDR1 and CDR2: MNHNS, SASEGT. The length of the CDR3 is 14 residues. V was trimmed by 2 bases and J by 5 bases, leaving 12 bases between them. Sequenced input: peripheral blood. V is TRBV6-1 and J is TRBJ1-2, with D uncertain. This receptor was obtained from a woman aged 65 to 85 with acute or convalescent COVID-19. The chain's CDR3 is CASSEPSGGYGYTF. The CDR3, as DNA: TGTGCCAGCAGTGAACCCAGTGGCGGGTATGGCTACACCTTC.